This TCR beta chain stems from a study of T cell clones after liver transplantation. TCRdb's copy holds only in-frame clones and misses some; the assay was immunoSEQ multiplex PCR. The table lists around 100,000 clones, approximately 79% of them singletons. The CDR3 runs 17 residues. Trimming took 4 bases from V and 2 from J, leaving 21 bases between them. Germline V lookup: CDR1 SGDLS, CDR2 YYNGEE. In its sample, this clone was seen a few times. The receptor was isolated from a human patient who received a liver transplant. Some T cells here may be from the graft donor. The input for sequencing was CD4+ T cells from blood, taken about 50 months after liver transplant. The chain uses TRBV9 and TRBJ1-2, with D uncertain. The CDR3 DNA reads TGTGCCAGCAGCACTTACGACGCCCCAAGTTCAAACTATGGCTACACCTTC. This codes for CASSTYDAPSSNYGYTF. Together with reference TRBV9 and TRBJ1-2, the CDR3 gives the full variable domain: DSGVTQTPKHLITATGQRVTLRCSPRSGDLSVYWYQQSLDQGLQFLIQYYNGEERAKGNILERFSAQQFPDLHSELNLSSLELGDSALYFCASSTYDAPSSNYGYTFGSGTRLTVV.